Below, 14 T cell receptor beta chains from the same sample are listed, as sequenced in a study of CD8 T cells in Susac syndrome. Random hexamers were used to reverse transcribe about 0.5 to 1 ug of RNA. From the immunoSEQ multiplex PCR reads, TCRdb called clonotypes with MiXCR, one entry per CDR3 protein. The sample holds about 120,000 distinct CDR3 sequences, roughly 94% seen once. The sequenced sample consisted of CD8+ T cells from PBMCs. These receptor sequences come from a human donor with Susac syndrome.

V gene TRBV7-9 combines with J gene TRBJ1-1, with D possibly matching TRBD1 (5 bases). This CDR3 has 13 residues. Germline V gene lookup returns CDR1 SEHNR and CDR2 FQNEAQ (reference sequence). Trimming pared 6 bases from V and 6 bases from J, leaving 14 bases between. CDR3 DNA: TGTGCCAGCAGAACCACGGGGGACCCTGAAGCTTTCTTT. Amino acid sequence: CASRTTGDPEAFF.

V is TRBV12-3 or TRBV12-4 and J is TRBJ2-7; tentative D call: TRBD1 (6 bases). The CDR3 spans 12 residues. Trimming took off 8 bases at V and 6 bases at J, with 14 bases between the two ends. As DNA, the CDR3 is TGTGCCAGCGGGGACAAACTAGGCGAGCAGTACTTC. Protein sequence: CASGDKLGEQYF.

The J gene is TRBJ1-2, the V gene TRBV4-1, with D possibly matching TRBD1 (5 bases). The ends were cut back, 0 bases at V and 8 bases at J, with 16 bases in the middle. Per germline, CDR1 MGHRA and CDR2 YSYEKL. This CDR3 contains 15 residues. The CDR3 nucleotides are TGCGCCAGCAGCCAAGAGGGGACCCCAGAGAGAGGCTACACCTTC. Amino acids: CASSQEGTPERGYTF.

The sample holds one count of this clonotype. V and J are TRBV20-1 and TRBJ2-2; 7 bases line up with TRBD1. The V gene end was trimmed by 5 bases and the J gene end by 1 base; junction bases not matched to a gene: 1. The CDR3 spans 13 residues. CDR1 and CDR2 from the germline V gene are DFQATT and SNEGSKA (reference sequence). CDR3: CSAWDRNTGELFF. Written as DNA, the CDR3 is TGCAGTGCTTGGGACAGGAACACCGGGGAGCTGTTTTTT.

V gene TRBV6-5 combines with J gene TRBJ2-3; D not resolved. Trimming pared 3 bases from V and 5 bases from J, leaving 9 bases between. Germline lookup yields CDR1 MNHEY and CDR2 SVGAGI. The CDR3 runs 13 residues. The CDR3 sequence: CASSYNLVDTQYF. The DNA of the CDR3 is TGTGCCAGCAGTTATAACCTGGTAGATACGCAGTATTTT.

The CDR3 protein is CASSQTRQGGNTEAFF. CDR3 nucleotides: TGTGCCAGCAGCCAAACGAGACAGGGGGGGAACACTGAAGCTTTCTTT. The gene calls are TRBV7-6 and TRBJ1-1; TRBD1 matches 9 bases. Germline lookup yields CDR1 SGHVS and CDR2 FNYEAQ. The CDR3 runs 16 residues. The J segment lost 1 base and the V segment lost 5 bases, leaving 8 bases of the junction unmatched.

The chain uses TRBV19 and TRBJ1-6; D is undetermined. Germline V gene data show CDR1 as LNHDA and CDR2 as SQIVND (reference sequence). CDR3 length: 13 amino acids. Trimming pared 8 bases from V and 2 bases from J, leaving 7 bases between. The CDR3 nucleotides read TGTGCCAGTTCTGTCGCCTATAATTCACCCCTCCACTTT. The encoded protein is CASSVAYNSPLHF.

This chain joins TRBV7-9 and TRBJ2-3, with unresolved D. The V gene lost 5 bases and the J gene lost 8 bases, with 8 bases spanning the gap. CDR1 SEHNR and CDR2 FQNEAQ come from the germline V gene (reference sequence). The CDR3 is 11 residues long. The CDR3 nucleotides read TGTGCCAGCAGCCCCGGTGCTACGCAGTATTTT. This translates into CASSPGATQYF.

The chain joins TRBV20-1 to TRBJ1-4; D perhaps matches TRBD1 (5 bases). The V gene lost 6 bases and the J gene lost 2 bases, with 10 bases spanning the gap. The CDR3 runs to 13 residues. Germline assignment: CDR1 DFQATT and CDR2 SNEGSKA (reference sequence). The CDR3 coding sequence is TGCAGTGCCAAACAGGCCACTAATGAAAAACTGTTTTTT. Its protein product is CSAKQATNEKLFF.

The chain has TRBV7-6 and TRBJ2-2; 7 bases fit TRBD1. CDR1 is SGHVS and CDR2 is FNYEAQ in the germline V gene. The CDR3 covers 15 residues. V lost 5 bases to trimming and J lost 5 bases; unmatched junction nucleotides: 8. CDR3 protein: CASSAGTDNTGELFF. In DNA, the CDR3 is TGTGCCAGCAGCGCCGGGACAGACAATACCGGGGAGCTGTTTTTT.

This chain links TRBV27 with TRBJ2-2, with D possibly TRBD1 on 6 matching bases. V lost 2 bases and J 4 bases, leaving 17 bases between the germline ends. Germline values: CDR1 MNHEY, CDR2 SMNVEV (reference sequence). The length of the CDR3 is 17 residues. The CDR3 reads CASSLIPSTGPTGELFF. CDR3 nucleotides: TGTGCCAGCAGTTTAATTCCCTCGACAGGTCCCACCGGGGAGCTGTTTTTT.

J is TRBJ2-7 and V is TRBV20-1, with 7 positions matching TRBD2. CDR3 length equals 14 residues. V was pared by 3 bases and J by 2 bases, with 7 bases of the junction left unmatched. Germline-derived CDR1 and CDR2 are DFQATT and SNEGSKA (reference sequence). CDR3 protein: CSASGAGSPYEQYF. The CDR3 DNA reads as TGCAGTGCTAGCGGAGCGGGGTCCCCCTACGAGCAGTACTTC.

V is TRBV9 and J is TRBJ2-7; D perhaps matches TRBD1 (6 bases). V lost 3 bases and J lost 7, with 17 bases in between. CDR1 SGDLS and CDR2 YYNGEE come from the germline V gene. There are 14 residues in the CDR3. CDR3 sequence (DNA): TGTGCCAGCAGCGCCCGGGACAAACCTCGAGAGCAGTACTTC. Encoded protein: CASSARDKPREQYF.

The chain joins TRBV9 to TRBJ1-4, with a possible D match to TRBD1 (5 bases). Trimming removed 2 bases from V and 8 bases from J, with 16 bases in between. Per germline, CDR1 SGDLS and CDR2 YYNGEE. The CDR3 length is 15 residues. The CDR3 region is CASSVGGQVSEKLFF. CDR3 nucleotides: TGTGCCAGCAGCGTCGGTGGACAAGTCAGCGAAAAACTGTTTTTT. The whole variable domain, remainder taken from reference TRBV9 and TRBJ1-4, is DSGVTQTPKHLITATGQRVTLRCSPRSGDLSVYWYQQSLDQGLQFLIQYYNGEERAKGNILERFSAQQFPDLHSELNLSSLELGDSALYFCASSVGGQVSEKLFFGSGTQLSVL.